Each of the 32 T cell receptor beta chains below was sequenced from the same sample in a study of a mutant IDH1 vaccine in newly diagnosed glioma. Sequenced by immunoSEQ multiplex PCR; TCRdb stores in-frame clones only, minus some. The sample holds 30,000 to 35,000 clones, around nine tenths seen once. Time point specified: baseline, week 1 (first vaccination visit). Treatment denoted: pre-vaccination baseline after standard-of-care therapy. The sample consisted of PBMCs, taken from a glioma patient treated with radiotherapy, temozolomide or both. Receptors originate from a middle-aged woman with glioma.

This chain uses TRBV2 with TRBJ1-1; 10 bases agree with TRBD1. V shed 10 bases, J shed 0 bases, and the junction held 5 bases outside the gene matches. CDR1 and CDR2 (germline): SNHLY, FYNNEI. The CDR3 runs 14 residues. For the CDR3, the DNA is TGTGCCACCTTGGGACAGGGGTTGAACACTGAAGCTTTCTTT. Its translation: CATLGQGLNTEAFF.

J is TRBJ2-1 and V is TRBV7-9; D is ambiguous. In germline, CDR1 is SEHNR, CDR2 FQNEAQ (reference sequence). V was pared by 3 bases and J by 5 bases, with 2 bases between. The CDR3 is made up of 11 amino acids. The CDR3 protein is CASSLDNEQFF. The CDR3 bases are TGTGCCAGCAGCTTGGACAATGAGCAGTTCTTC.

The chain uses TRBV6-4 and TRBJ2-7, with D possibly being TRBD2 (5 bases). This CDR3 has 16 residues. Trimming left V 4 bases short and J 2 bases short, with 18 bases between. Germline-derived CDR1 and CDR2 are MRHNA and SNTAGT. CDR3: CASSAAGRRRPYEQYF. Here the CDR3 DNA reads TGTGCCAGCAGTGCGGCGGGCCGCAGGCGACCCTACGAGCAGTACTTC.

The chain employs TRBV6-5 and TRBJ2-1, with D maybe TRBD2 (5 bases). The germline V gene encodes CDR1 MNHEY and CDR2 SVGAGI. The CDR3 is 14 residues long. Trimming pared 6 bases from V and 0 bases from J, leaving 9 bases between. CDR3 region: CASSGLSSYNEQFF. The CDR3 DNA reads as TGTGCCAGCAGCGGACTGAGCTCCTACAATGAGCAGTTCTTC.

V gene TRBV5-1 combines with J gene TRBJ1-1; D unresolved. Trimming took 0 bases from V and 1 from J, leaving 10 bases between them. This CDR3 comprises 15 residues. Germline V gene lookup returns CDR1 SGHRS and CDR2 YFSETQ. The CDR3 sequence is CASSLAGSANTEAFF. CDR3 nucleotides: TGCGCCAGCAGCTTGGCCGGGAGCGCGAACACTGAAGCTTTCTTT.

This rearrangement joins TRBV28 to TRBJ2-1, with 7 positions matching TRBD1. V dropped 11 bases and J dropped 5; count of bases not matched to a gene: 6. The length of the CDR3 is 12 residues. CDR1 is MDHEN and CDR2 is SYDVKM in the germline V gene. Here the CDR3 reads CAHRQGNNEQFF. CDR3 bases: TGTGCCCACCGACAGGGAAACAATGAGCAGTTCTTC.

CDR3 in DNA: TGTGCCAGCCGACTAGCGGGAGTAGAAGAGCAGTACTTC. It codes for CASRLAGVEEQYF. The chain employs TRBV19 and TRBJ2-7, with TRBD2 matching over 12 bases. This CDR3 region has 13 residues. Germline CDR1 and CDR2: LNHDA and SQIVND (reference sequence). The ends lost 9 bases at V and 7 bases at J; junction bases unmatched: 7.

The V gene is TRBV4-2, the J gene TRBJ1-1; D is possibly TRBD1 (6 bases). The CDR3 spans 13 residues. V lost 3 bases, J lost 4 bases, and 9 bases lay in between. The germline V gene has CDR1 LGHNA and CDR2 YNFKEQ. CDR3 protein: CASSHGGGTEAFF. The DNA for the CDR3 is TGTGCCAGCAGCCACGGGGGCGGCACTGAAGCTTTCTTT.

The chain uses TRBV5-5 and TRBJ1-6; D not certain. V gave up 0 bases and J gave up 8 bases, with 9 bases separating them. CDR1 is SGHKS and CDR2 is YYEKEE in the germline V gene (reference sequence). The CDR3 loop spans 14 amino acids. CDR3 residues: CASSLDGQHSPLHF. CDR3 bases: TGTGCCAGCAGCTTGGACGGGCAACATTCACCCCTCCACTTT.

J is TRBJ1-2 and V is TRBV15; no reliable D call. CDR3 length equals 13 residues. From germline, CDR1 is LNHNV and CDR2 YYDKDF (reference sequence). The V and J ends lost 2 bases and 8 bases respectively, with 12 bases between them. DNA for the CDR3: TGTGCCACCAGCAGATCCCCTTTGGCCGGCTACACCTTC. This sequence encodes CATSRSPLAGYTF.

The genes are TRBV6-1 and TRBJ2-1, with a possible D match to TRBD2 (5 bases). The V gene's germline CDR1 is MNHNS and CDR2 SASEGT. This CDR3 spans 11 amino acids. Trimming pared 6 bases from V and 6 bases from J, leaving 6 bases between. CDR3 residues: CASRAGNEQFF. Written as DNA, the CDR3 is TGTGCCAGCAGGGCGGGCAATGAGCAGTTCTTC.

The chain carries TRBV10-2 and TRBJ2-6; D is unresolved. Trimming cost V 2 bases and J 7 bases, with 0 bases left between them. There are 11 residues in the CDR3. Per germline, CDR1 WSHSY and CDR2 SAAADI. Here the CDR3 DNA reads TGCGCCAGCAGTGAGGCCAACGTCCTGACTTTC. As protein: CASSEANVLTF.

This sequence joins TRBV5-4 and TRBJ1-2; no clear D gene. This CDR3 has 13 residues. CDR1 is SGHNT, CDR2 YYREEE, per germline (reference sequence). The V end was cut by 0 bases, the J end by 6 bases, with 9 bases between. The CDR3 loop reads CASSLVWEDGYTF. CDR3 nucleotide sequence: TGTGCCAGCAGCTTGGTATGGGAAGATGGCTACACCTTC. Full variable domain (missing parts from reference TRBV5-4 and TRBJ1-2): ETGVTQSPTHLIKTRGQQVTLRCSSQSGHNTVSWYQQALGQGPQFIFQYYREEENGRGNFPPRFSGLQFPNYSSELNVNALELDDSALYLCASSLVWEDGYTFGSGTRLTVV.

V usage is TRBV5-4 and J usage is TRBJ1-1; D gene uncertain. V gave up 0 bases and J gave up 10 bases, with 16 bases separating them. The CDR3 covers 14 residues. Germline values: CDR1 SGHNT, CDR2 YYREEE (reference sequence). The CDR3 sequence is CASSLGNARKTAFF. The CDR3 nucleotides read TGTGCCAGCAGCTTGGGAAACGCCCGGAAAACAGCTTTCTTT.

The V gene is TRBV5-1, the J gene TRBJ2-2, with D hard to call. Germline V CDR1 and CDR2: SGHRS, YFSETQ. Trimming removed 3 bases from V and 1 base from J, with 10 bases in between. The CDR3 has 15 amino acids. CDR3 protein: CASSSQPQNTGELFF. The CDR3 DNA sequence: TGCGCCAGCAGCTCCCAGCCCCAGAACACCGGGGAGCTGTTTTTT.

This chain joins TRBV5-8 and TRBJ1-6; tentatively, D is TRBD1 (5 bases). Germline V gene lookup returns CDR1 SGHTS and CDR2 YDEGEE. V dropped 4 bases and J dropped 3 bases, with 11 bases sitting between them. The CDR3 totals 15 residues. CDR3 loop: CASSPPGVYNSPLHF. The CDR3 bases are TGTGCCAGCAGCCCACCGGGGGTCTATAATTCACCCCTCCACTTT.

J is TRBJ1-6 and V is TRBV2; D not certain. The CDR3 is made up of 15 amino acids. Germline-derived CDR1 and CDR2 are SNHLY and FYNNEI. The V and J ends lost 7 bases and 0 bases respectively, with 10 bases between them. The CDR3 spells CASMATSSYNSPLHF. The DNA for the CDR3 is TGTGCCAGCATGGCGACGAGCTCCTATAATTCACCCCTCCACTTT.

The chain recombines TRBV4-1 with TRBJ2-7; 9 bases line up with TRBD2. The CDR3 has 16 residues. The germline CDR1 and CDR2 sequences are MGHRA and YSYEKL. V shed 1 base, J shed 0 bases, and the junction held 4 bases outside the gene matches. CDR3 in DNA: TGCGCCAGCAGCCAAGGGGGCGGGAGGGGCTCCTACGAGCAGTACTTC. It encodes CASSQGGGRGSYEQYF.

This clone was observed once. The J gene is TRBJ1-3, the V gene TRBV6-5; 8 bases are a match to TRBD1. The CDR3 runs to 14 residues. V dropped 6 bases and J dropped 2; count of bases not matched to a gene: 3. Germline V gene lookup returns CDR1 MNHEY and CDR2 SVGAGI. CDR3 bases: TGTGCCAGCAGGGGACAGGCTGCTGGAAACACCATATATTTT. The encoded protein is CASRGQAAGNTIYF.

The chain has TRBV7-2 and TRBJ2-1, with TRBD2 matching 9 bases. V was pared by 1 base and J by 3 bases, with 7 bases of the junction left unmatched. Germline V lookup: CDR1 SGHTA, CDR2 FQGNSA. CDR3 length equals 17 residues. The CDR3 is CASSLGDSGRLYNEQFF. CDR3 sequence (DNA): TGTGCCAGCAGCTTAGGTGATAGCGGGAGACTCTACAATGAGCAGTTCTTC.

This clone was detected once. This chain links TRBV6-1 with TRBJ2-7, with 7 positions matching TRBD2. Germline CDR1 and CDR2: MNHNS and SASEGT. The CDR3 sequence is 14 residues long. V lost 7 bases and J lost 5; bases outside the gene matches: 11. In DNA form, the CDR3 reads TGTGCCAGCAAAGTGGGCGGGAGTGGCCACGAGCAGTACTTC. It encodes CASKVGGSGHEQYF.

This clone was found once. This chain links TRBV5-1 with TRBJ2-5, with 8 positions matching TRBD2. The V and J ends lost 4 bases and 4 bases, in that order; junction bases with no gene match: 12. Germline V gives CDR1 SGHRS, CDR2 YFSETQ. The CDR3 runs to 16 residues. DNA of the CDR3: TGCGCCAGCAGCGCACGCGGGGACGCGGGGGGAGAGACCCAGTACTTC. It encodes CASSARGDAGGETQYF.

This chain connects TRBV10-2 to TRBJ2-7; tentatively, D is TRBD1 or TRBD2 (5 bases each). CDR3 length: 14 residues. Trimming cost V 4 bases and J 2 bases, with 12 bases left between them. Germline assignment: CDR1 WSHSY and CDR2 SAAADI. The CDR3 nucleotides are TGCGCCAGCAGTGGAGGGGACGGCCCCTACGAGCAGTACTTC. This sequence encodes CASSGGDGPYEQYF.

J is TRBJ1-1 and V is TRBV5-8; D not resolved. The CDR3 is made up of 14 amino acids. The V end lost 4 bases, the J end lost 4 bases, and 14 bases lay between the germline ends. CDR1 is SGHTS, CDR2 YDEGEE, per germline. Written as DNA, the CDR3 is TGTGCCAGCAGCCCCCGCGGGTTGGCCACTGAAGCTTTCTTT. This codes for CASSPRGLATEAFF.

The rearrangement links TRBV7-2 to TRBJ1-2; D is unresolved. This CDR3 has 14 amino acids. Germline CDR1 SGHTA, CDR2 FQGNSA. The V gene lost 1 base and the J gene lost 4 bases, with 10 bases spanning the gap. The CDR3 region is CASSLGQRPYGYTF. The CDR3 DNA reads as TGTGCCAGCAGCTTAGGCCAGCGCCCCTATGGCTACACCTTC. The complete variable domain, with remaining parts taken from reference TRBV7-2 and TRBJ1-2, reads GAGVSQSPSNKVTEKGKDVELRCDPISGHTALYWYRQSLGQGLEFLIYFQGNSAPDKSGLPSDRFSAERTGGSVSTLTIQRTQQEDSAVYLCASSLGQRPYGYTFGSGTRLTVV.

This chain joins TRBV6-6 and TRBJ1-1; tentatively, D is TRBD1 (6 bases). V was pared by 6 bases and J by 1 base, with 12 bases between. The CDR3 is 14 residues long. CDR1 and CDR2 (germline): MNHNY, SVGAGI (reference sequence). This chain's CDR3 is CASSRGHSNTEAFF. The CDR3, as DNA: TGTGCCAGCAGCCGGGGACACTCGAACACTGAAGCTTTCTTT.

A few counts support this clone. V and J are TRBV28 and TRBJ1-2; D perhaps matches TRBD1 (6 bases). The germline V gene has CDR1 MDHEN and CDR2 SYDVKM. CDR3 length equals 12 residues. V lost 2 bases and J lost 8, with 9 bases in between. CDR3 sequence: CASSLTGTGYTF. Here the CDR3 DNA reads TGTGCCAGCAGTTTAACAGGGACCGGCTACACCTTC.

The chain links TRBV4-3 to TRBJ2-1, with TRBD1 matching over 10 bases. Per germline, CDR1 LGHNA and CDR2 YSLEER. Germline trimming cut 1 base from V and 8 bases from J; bases unmatched to any gene: 14. CDR3 length: 18 residues. The CDR3 protein is CASSQARKGTGDVDEQFF. CDR3 bases: TGCGCCAGCAGCCAAGCCCGGAAGGGGACAGGGGATGTCGATGAGCAGTTCTTC.

This clone was seen only a few times. The rearrangement uses TRBV4-1 and TRBJ1-3; 8 bases line up with TRBD1. Germline V gene data show CDR1 as MGHRA and CDR2 as YSYEKL. The CDR3 runs to 18 residues. J gave up 3 bases and V 3 bases, and 13 bases lay outside the gene matches. This CDR3 reads CASSHRPGQGALGNTIYF. DNA of the CDR3: TGCGCCAGCAGCCATCGCCCTGGGCAGGGGGCGCTTGGAAACACCATATATTTT.

The rearrangement uses TRBV9 and TRBJ1-1; 7 bases match TRBD1. Germline values: CDR1 SGDLS, CDR2 YYNGEE. V lost 0 bases and J lost 6; bases outside the gene matches: 8. The CDR3 has 15 amino acids. CDR3 residues: CASSVGRQGVAEAFF. In DNA form, the CDR3 reads TGTGCCAGCAGCGTAGGCCGACAGGGAGTGGCTGAAGCTTTCTTT.

This chain joins TRBV30 and TRBJ2-7; unclear D gene. Germline CDR1 is GTSNPN and CDR2 is SVGIG (reference sequence). The V gene lost 2 bases and the J gene lost 3 bases, with 11 bases spanning the gap. This CDR3 has 13 residues. Written as DNA, the CDR3 is TGTGCCTGGAGTAGGAACAGAGACTACGAGCAGTACTTC. It encodes CAWSRNRDYEQYF.

This sequence joins TRBV5-1 and TRBJ1-2; D is undetermined. V was shortened by 2 bases and J by 3 bases, with 14 bases between the two germline ends. CDR3 length equals 15 residues. Germline V gives CDR1 SGHRS, CDR2 YFSETQ. The CDR3: CASSFNTDGDYGYTF. CDR3 bases: TGCGCCAGCAGCTTCAATACGGACGGCGACTATGGCTACACCTTC.